Below are 30 T cell receptor beta chains sequenced from a single sample in a study of T cells in Graves' hyperthyroidism and ophthalmopathy. It was RNA transcripts that yielded the amplified TCR beta CDR3 regions. RT-PCR in the first round (using the HTBI primer set) targeted the TCR CDR3. TCRdb reprocessed the multiplex PCR reads via MiXCR and lists one record per CDR3 protein. This table holds about 290,000 distinct CDR3 sequences, roughly 13% found once. The specimen was blood. These receptors were taken from a woman between 40 and 55 years old with Graves' hyperthyroidism.

The V and J genes are TRBV27 and TRBJ1-1; TRBD1 might be the D (6 bases). The CDR3 totals 17 residues. V gave up 7 bases and J gave up 0 bases, with 21 bases separating them. CDR1 is MNHEY, CDR2 SMNVEV, per germline (reference sequence). The CDR3 DNA follows: TGTGCCAGCAAACGAGGGGGTACTCCTAAGATGAACACTGAAGCTTTCTTT. Amino acids: CASKRGGTPKMNTEAFF.

This clonotype turned up a few times. The gene calls are TRBV6-1 and TRBJ2-4, with TRBD1 identical over 7 bases. The V gene end was trimmed by 7 bases and the J gene end by 9 bases; junction bases not matched to a gene: 15. The CDR3 totals 15 residues. From germline, CDR1 is MNHNS and CDR2 SASEGT. CDR3 amino acids: CASTQDRARGSIQYF. CDR3 DNA: TGTGCCAGCACCCAAGACAGGGCAAGGGGGAGCATTCAGTACTTC.

Many counts were recorded for this clonotype. The gene calls are TRBV7-2 and TRBJ2-3; possibly TRBD2 for D (5 bases). CDR3 length: 14 residues. V lost 6 bases, J lost 1 base, and 11 bases lay in between. The germline gives CDR1 SGHTA, CDR2 FQGNSA. The CDR3 reads CASSRMGGTDTQYF. The CDR3 nucleotides read TGTGCCAGCAGTCGTATGGGAGGCACAGATACGCAGTATTTT.

There are many counts of this clonotype. J is TRBJ2-7 and V is TRBV7-2, with D hard to call. This CDR3 comprises 13 residues. CDR1 and CDR2 from the germline V gene are SGHTA and FQGNSA. Trimming cost V 5 bases and J 0 bases, with 8 bases left between them. CDR3 protein: CASSRFSSYEQYF. CDR3 bases: TGTGCCAGCAGCAGATTCTCCTCCTACGAGCAGTACTTC.

This clonotype was counted at least ten times. This rearrangement joins TRBV7-9 to TRBJ2-3; a possible D gene is TRBD2 (5 bases). CDR1 and CDR2 from the germline V gene are SEHNR and FQNEAQ (reference sequence). V was cut by 6 bases and J by 5 bases, with 9 bases left in between. This CDR3 comprises 12 residues. In nucleotides, the CDR3 is TGTGCCAGCAGTTTCGGGGAAGATACGCAGTATTTT. Protein: CASSFGEDTQYF. The full variable domain, in which reference TRBV7-9 and TRBJ2-3 provide the parts outside the CDR3, is DTGVSQNPRHKITKRGQNVTFRCDPISEHNRLYWYRQTLGQGPEFLTYFQNEAQLEKSRLLSDRFSAERPKGSFSTLEIQRTEQGDSAMYLCASSFGEDTQYFGPGTRLTVL.

This clonotype was counted ten times or more. The chain combines TRBV24-1 with TRBJ2-5, with a weak D call TRBD2 (5 bases). This CDR3 is built from 13 residues. Trimming removed 9 bases at V and 4 bases at J, with 14 bases between. Germline V gene sequence: CDR1 KGHDR, CDR2 SFDVKD. CDR3 DNA sequence: TGTGCCACCGGACTCCTAGAAGGAGAGACCCAGTACTTC. Encoded protein: CATGLLEGETQYF.

The CDR3 reads CASSLGLVRISGNTIYF. The DNA for the CDR3 is TGTGCCAGCAGTTTGGGTCTGGTGCGGATCTCTGGAAACACCATATATTTT. The chain recombines TRBV12-3 or TRBV12-4 with TRBJ1-3; D remains ambiguous. This CDR3 spans 17 amino acids. Trimming cost V 3 bases and J 0 bases, with 15 bases left between them.

This clonotype was counted at least ten times. The V call is TRBV20-1, the J call TRBJ1-1; D is unclear. The CDR3 loop spans 12 amino acids. Germline values: CDR1 DFQATT, CDR2 SNEGSKA (reference sequence). The CDR3 coding sequence is TGCAGCACCCTGACGGGTAACACTGAAGCTTTCTTT. Residues: CSTLTGNTEAFF.

This clonotype was counted many times. The rearrangement links TRBV6-1 to TRBJ2-7; 9 bases fit TRBD1. There are 15 residues in the CDR3. V was clipped by 7 bases and J by 0 bases; unmatched bases: 7. Germline V gene lookup returns CDR1 MNHNS and CDR2 SASEGT. The DNA for the CDR3 is TGTGCCAGCAAACAGACAGGGGGTGCCTCCTACGAGCAGTACTTC. This translates into CASKQTGGASYEQYF.

J is TRBJ1-6 and V is TRBV18; D may be TRBD1 (5 bases). Germline V gives CDR1 KGHSH, CDR2 LQKENI. The CDR3 contains 14 residues. V was clipped by 4 bases and J by 8 bases, with 12 bases between them. The CDR3 bases are TGTGCCAGCTCACTTACAGGAGGTGATTCACCCCTCCACTTT. Protein product: CASSLTGGDSPLHF.

The table lists this clonotype with many counts. The CDR3 is CASSEVSGRRQYF. DNA of the CDR3: TGCGCCAGCAGTGAGGTTAGCGGGAGGCGGCAGTACTTC. The rearrangement joins TRBV10-2 to TRBJ2-7; 10 bases fit TRBD2. Germline loops: CDR1 WSHSY, CDR2 SAAADI. The CDR3 has 13 residues. V trimming: 2 bases; J trimming: 9 bases; junction bases outside the gene matches: 4.

This clonotype was counted many times. J is TRBJ2-3 and V is TRBV28, with D perhaps given as TRBD1 or TRBD2 (5 bases each). Trimming shortened V by 8 bases and J by 6 bases, and 21 bases separated the two germline ends. The CDR3 runs to 15 residues. The germline V gene encodes CDR1 MDHEN and CDR2 SYDVKM. This CDR3 reads CASGYEGNRRDTQYF. CDR3 coding DNA: TGTGCCAGCGGCTACGAGGGGAACCGTCGGGATACGCAGTATTTT.

This clonotype was detected ten times or more. This sequence joins TRBV7-2 and TRBJ1-1; D unresolved. Between the trimmed V and J ends, which lost 5 bases and 5 bases, there was a span of 12 bases. The CDR3 covers 13 residues. From germline, CDR1 is SGHTA and CDR2 FQGNSA. The CDR3 reads CASSPHLRTEAFF. The CDR3 nucleotides read TGTGCCAGCAGCCCACATTTGAGAACTGAAGCTTTCTTT.

The sample holds many counts of this clonotype. The genes are TRBV6-2 or TRBV6-3 and TRBJ2-1; 11 positions match TRBD2. The CDR3 sequence is 13 residues long. The germline V gene encodes CDR1 MNHEY and CDR2 SVGEGT. Trimming removed 10 bases from V and 7 bases from J; junction bases left unmatched: 6. CDR3 in DNA: TGTGCCATTTCTCTAGCGGGAGGAAATGAGCAGTTCTTC. The encoded protein is CAISLAGGNEQFF.

CDR3 sequence (DNA): TGTGCCAGCAGGTCCCTAGATTCCAGCTCCTACAATGAGCAGTTCTTC. It encodes CASRSLDSSSYNEQFF. The rearrangement joins TRBV6-1 to TRBJ2-1, with no clear D. The V gene lost 6 bases and the J gene lost 0 bases, with 15 bases spanning the gap. Germline V lookup: CDR1 MNHNS, CDR2 SASEGT. The CDR3 loop spans 16 amino acids.

This clonotype has ten or more counts. The chain links TRBV29-1 to TRBJ1-1, with D unresolved. V lost 7 bases and J 1 base, leaving 7 bases between the germline ends. The V gene's germline CDR1 is SQVTM and CDR2 ANQGSEA. This CDR3 contains 11 residues. The CDR3 region has the DNA TGCAGCGGGATCAAGAACACTGAAGCTTTCTTT. It encodes CSGIKNTEAFF.

This clonotype was recorded at least ten times. This chain uses TRBV27 with TRBJ2-3; tentatively, D is TRBD1 (5 bases). The V end was cut by 4 bases, the J end by 4 bases, with 12 bases between. This CDR3 is built from 14 residues. Germline V gives CDR1 MNHEY, CDR2 SMNVEV (reference sequence). This CDR3 reads CASSSQGGADTQYF. In DNA form, the CDR3 reads TGTGCCAGCAGTTCTCAGGGTGGGGCAGATACGCAGTATTTT.

V gene TRBV18 combines with J gene TRBJ1-2, with D maybe TRBD1 (5 bases). The CDR3 extends over 16 amino acids. Trimming shortened V by 4 bases and J by 3 bases, and 18 bases separated the two germline ends. In germline, CDR1 is KGHSH, CDR2 LQKENI. The CDR3 loop is CASSQSALGLDYGYTF. As DNA, the CDR3 is TGTGCCAGCTCACAGTCGGCATTGGGGCTGGACTATGGCTACACCTTC.

There are a few counts of this clonotype. The V gene is TRBV11-2, the J gene TRBJ2-2, with no clear D. The CDR3 runs to 16 residues. Germline CDR1 is SGHAT and CDR2 is FQNNGV. The V end was cut by 5 bases, the J end by 0 bases, with 13 bases between. This CDR3 reads CASSPVAGSNTGELFF. The CDR3 DNA reads as TGTGCCAGCAGCCCCGTGGCAGGATCGAACACCGGGGAGCTGTTTTTT. The whole variable domain, remainder taken from reference TRBV11-2 and TRBJ2-2, is EAGVAQSPRYKIIEKRQSVAFWCNPISGHATLYWYQQILGQGPKLLIQFQNNGVVDDSQLPKDRFSAERLKGVDSTLKIQPAKLEDSAVYLCASSPVAGSNTGELFFGEGSRLTVL.

About this clonotype: This could be a read error, since a much larger clone is one nucleotide away. V usage is TRBV3-1 and J usage is TRBJ2-2; D unclear. This CDR3 spans 16 amino acids. CDR1 and CDR2 (germline): LGHDT, YNNKEL (reference sequence). CDR3 residues: CTSSTLVPELTGELFF. CDR3 coding DNA: TGTACCAGCAGCACCCTGGTCCCAGAATTGACCGGGGAGCTGTTTTTT.

This clonotype has more than one count but fewer than ten. This chain links TRBV20-1 with TRBJ2-7; 10 bases agree with TRBD1. Germline CDR1 is DFQATT and CDR2 is SNEGSKA (reference sequence). The CDR3 length is 14 residues. Losses at the gene ends were 6 bases for V and 5 bases for J; bases not matched to a gene: 10. The CDR3 sequence: CSATPGTGVDEQYF. Written as DNA, the CDR3 is TGCAGTGCGACTCCCGGGACAGGGGTGGACGAGCAGTACTTC.

In this sample, this clonotype turned up a few times. The chain has TRBV12-3 or TRBV12-4 and TRBJ2-4, with D possibly being TRBD2 (6 bases). The CDR3 covers 14 residues. V lost 1 base and J lost 8, with 12 bases in between. CDR3 nucleotides: TGTGCCAGCAGTTTAGGAGGGCCGGGGGACATTCAGTACTTC. Translation: CASSLGGPGDIQYF.

This clonotype turned up a few times. The chain combines TRBV5-1 with TRBJ1-1; D unclear. From germline, CDR1 is SGHRS and CDR2 YFSETQ. The CDR3 contains 11 residues. V lost 6 bases to trimming and J lost 4 bases, with 7 bases between them. The CDR3 nucleotides read TGCGCCAGCACTGACTCCACTGAAGCTTTCTTT. As protein: CASTDSTEAFF.

A note on this clonotype: A much larger clonotype is one base distant, so this may be a read error. The chain couples TRBV28 to TRBJ2-5; 7 nucleotides align to TRBD2. CDR1 is MDHEN, CDR2 SYDVKM, per germline. This CDR3 region has 16 residues. The DNA of the CDR3 is TGTGCCAGCAGCCAAGGAGGGCTAGCGGCTCAAGAGGCCCAGTACTTC. Amino acids: CASSQGGLAAQEAQYF.

This clonotype showed up many times. The V and J genes are TRBV15 and TRBJ2-1, with a tentative D call TRBD1 (5 bases). Trimming pared 0 bases from V and 6 bases from J, leaving 6 bases between. The CDR3 loop spans 13 amino acids. CDR1 is LNHNV and CDR2 is YYDKDF in the germline V gene (reference sequence). The CDR3 bases are TGTGCCACCAGCAGAGATAGGGGCAATGAGCAGTTCTTC. Translation: CATSRDRGNEQFF.

This clonotype was recorded at least ten times. V is TRBV28 and J is TRBJ1-1; D perhaps matches TRBD1 (5 bases). This CDR3 spans 18 amino acids. Germline CDR1 MDHEN, CDR2 SYDVKM. V lost 6 bases, J lost 5 bases, and 28 bases lay in between. CDR3 bases: TGTGCCAGCAGACTCTGGGGGATCTCCCGCTCCAAGTCAACTGAAGCTTTCTTT. Translation: CASRLWGISRSKSTEAFF.

This clonotype was recorded at least ten times. The gene calls are TRBV29-1 and TRBJ1-1, with D unresolved. CDR1 and CDR2 from the germline V gene are SQVTM and ANQGSEA. This CDR3 is built from 13 residues. V was pared by 7 bases and J by 0 bases, with 12 bases between. The CDR3 region is CSACRGMNTEAFF. CDR3 bases: TGCAGCGCATGTCGGGGTATGAACACTGAAGCTTTCTTT.

This clonotype was found once. The genes are TRBV6-1 and TRBJ1-1, with D unclear. The CDR3 loop spans 13 amino acids. In germline, CDR1 is MNHNS, CDR2 SASEGT. V was clipped by 6 bases and J by 2 bases, with 10 bases between them. For the CDR3, the DNA is TGTGCCAGCAGCCCGATACAAAACACTGAAGCTTTCTTT. It specifies CASSPIQNTEAFF.

This clonotype was detected many times. J is TRBJ1-1 and V is TRBV27; D might be TRBD1 (6 bases). Trimming removed 5 bases at V and 2 bases at J, with 12 bases between. Per germline, CDR1 MNHEY and CDR2 SMNVEV (reference sequence). This CDR3 region has 14 residues. CDR3 coding DNA: TGTGCCAGCAGTATACAGGGAGGAAACACTGAAGCTTTCTTT. Translated, it gives CASSIQGGNTEAFF.

The table lists this clonotype with many counts. The rearrangement uses TRBV3-1 and TRBJ2-1; unclear D gene. Germline CDR1 is LGHDT and CDR2 is YNNKEL (reference sequence). Trimming stripped 0 bases from V and 5 bases from J, with 11 bases between. The CDR3 spans 15 residues. This CDR3 reads CASSQELIVNNEQFF. The CDR3 DNA reads as TGTGCCAGCAGCCAAGAACTAATAGTAAACAATGAGCAGTTCTTC.